A single sample gave rise to the 7 T cell receptor beta chains below, sequenced in a study of graft-versus-host responses after intestinal transplantation (TCRdb year 2021). Receptors were amplified or captured by the immunoSEQ multiplex PCR assay. The clones in this table, taken by TCRdb from immuneACCESS, are in-frame only. Not every clone is retained; where verified, under half of the shortfall comes from an unresolved V gene, and the cause of the rest is unknown. Here the sample has some 46,000 clones; about 95% occur a single time. The ten biggest clones cover roughly 1.5% of the sample. Here the sequenced sample was PBMCs, taken about 350 days after intestinal transplant. The receptors were gathered from a human patient who received an intestinal transplant, so some T cells may come from the graft donor.

The chain combines TRBV29-1 with TRBJ2-5; 12 nucleotides line up with TRBD2. V was pared by 7 bases and J by 4 bases, with 4 bases of the junction left unmatched. This CDR3 is built from 13 residues. Germline CDR1 SQVTM, CDR2 ANQGSEA. The CDR3 here is CSAPTSGRETQYF. The CDR3 DNA reads TGCAGCGCTCCGACTAGCGGGAGAGAGACCCAGTACTTC. Full variable domain (missing parts from reference TRBV29-1 and TRBJ2-5): SAVISQKPSRDICQRGTSLTIQCQVDSQVTMMFWYRQQPGQSLTLIATANQGSEATYESGFVIDKFPISRPNLTFSTLTVSNMSPEDSSIYLCSAPTSGRETQYFGPGTRLLVL.

V and J are TRBV4-1 and TRBJ2-3, with 8 bases matching TRBD2. Per the germline V gene, CDR1 is MGHRA and CDR2 is YSYEKL. CDR3 length: 17 residues. The V gene end was trimmed by 2 bases and the J gene end by 2 bases; junction bases not matched to a gene: 9. The CDR3 coding sequence is TGCGCCAGCAGCCAAATGTTCGGGAGGGCCCTCACAGATACGCAGTATTTT. Its protein is CASSQMFGRALTDTQYF.

J is TRBJ1-3 and V is TRBV2; D unresolved. The V and J ends lost 3 bases and 4 bases respectively, with 16 bases between them. The CDR3 loop spans 16 amino acids. Germline loops: CDR1 SNHLY, CDR2 FYNNEI. This chain's CDR3 is CASSEKMESVGNTIYF. The CDR3 DNA sequence: TGTGCCAGCAGTGAGAAAATGGAAAGTGTCGGAAACACCATATATTTT.

The chain links TRBV28 to TRBJ1-2, with D uncertain. This CDR3 spans 15 amino acids. Trimming removed 2 bases from V and 6 bases from J, with 16 bases in between. Germline V gene sequence: CDR1 MDHEN, CDR2 SYDVKM. The CDR3 region has the DNA TGTGCCAGCAGTTTAAGCACGGCTTCTGACAATGGCTACACCTTC. This translates into CASSLSTASDNGYTF.

The rearrangement joins TRBV7-6 to TRBJ2-5; D gene ambiguous. Germline V gene data show CDR1 as SGHVS and CDR2 as FNYEAQ. The V and J ends lost 5 bases and 1 base respectively, with 11 bases between them. The CDR3 has 14 residues. The CDR3 nucleotides are TGTGCCAGCAGCGTCCGCCCGGGCCAAGAGACCCAGTACTTC. Translating it yields CASSVRPGQETQYF.

The J gene is TRBJ1-5, the V gene TRBV2; maybe TRBD1 (6 bases). Germline CDR1 is SNHLY and CDR2 is FYNNEI. The CDR3 is made up of 14 amino acids. With 8 bases removed from V and 4 bases from J, the gap between germline ends came to 15 bases. The CDR3 nucleotides read TGTGCCAGCCTCCCTGGGGGCCCAAATCAGCCCCAGCATTTT. This sequence encodes CASLPGGPNQPQHF.

The chain uses TRBV12-5 and TRBJ1-2, with 8 bases lining up with TRBD1. V was pared by 5 bases and J by 7 bases, with 12 bases of the junction left unmatched. CDR3 length: 15 residues. Germline-derived CDR1 and CDR2 are LGHNT and FRNRAP. CDR3 nucleotide sequence: TGTGCTAGTGGTCCACCTTCAGGGGGCGCGGGTGGCTACACCTTC. As protein: CASGPPSGGAGGYTF.